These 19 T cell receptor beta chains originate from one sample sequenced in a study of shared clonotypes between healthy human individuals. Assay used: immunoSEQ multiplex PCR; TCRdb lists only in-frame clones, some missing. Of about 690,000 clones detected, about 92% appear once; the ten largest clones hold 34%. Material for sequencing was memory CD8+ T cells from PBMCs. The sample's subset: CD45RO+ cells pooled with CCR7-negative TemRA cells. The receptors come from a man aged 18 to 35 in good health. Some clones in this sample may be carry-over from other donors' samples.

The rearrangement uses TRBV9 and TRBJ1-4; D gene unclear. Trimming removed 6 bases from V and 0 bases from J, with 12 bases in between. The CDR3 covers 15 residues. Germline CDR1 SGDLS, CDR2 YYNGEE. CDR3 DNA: TGTGCCAGCACCTCCTCCGGAGCAACTAATGAAAAACTGTTTTTT. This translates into CASTSSGATNEKLFF.

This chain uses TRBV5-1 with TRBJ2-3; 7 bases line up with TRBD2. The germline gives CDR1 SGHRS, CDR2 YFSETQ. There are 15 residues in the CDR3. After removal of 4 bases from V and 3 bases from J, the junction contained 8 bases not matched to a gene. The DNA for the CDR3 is TGCGCCAGCAGCGTGGGACTACCACCGACAGATACGCAGTATTTT. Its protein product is CASSVGLPPTDTQYF.

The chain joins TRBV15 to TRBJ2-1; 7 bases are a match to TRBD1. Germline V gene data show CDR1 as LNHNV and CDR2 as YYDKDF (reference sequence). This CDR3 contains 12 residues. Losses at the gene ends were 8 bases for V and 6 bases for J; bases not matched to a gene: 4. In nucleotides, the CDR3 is TGTGCCACCCGATACAGGGGCAATGAGCAGTTCTTC. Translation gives CATRYRGNEQFF.

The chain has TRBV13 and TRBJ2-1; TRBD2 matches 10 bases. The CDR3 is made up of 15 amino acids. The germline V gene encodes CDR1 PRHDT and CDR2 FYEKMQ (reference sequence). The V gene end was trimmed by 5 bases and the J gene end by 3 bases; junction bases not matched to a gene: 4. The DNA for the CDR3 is TGTGCCAGCAGCACACTAGCGGGAAGCTACAATGAGCAGTTCTTC. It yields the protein CASSTLAGSYNEQFF.

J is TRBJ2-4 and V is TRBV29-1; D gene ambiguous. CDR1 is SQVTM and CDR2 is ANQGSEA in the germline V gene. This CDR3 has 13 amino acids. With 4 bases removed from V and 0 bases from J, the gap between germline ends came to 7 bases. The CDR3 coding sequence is TGCAGCGTTGTCCCCATAGCCAAAAACATTCAGTACTTC. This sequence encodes CSVVPIAKNIQYF.

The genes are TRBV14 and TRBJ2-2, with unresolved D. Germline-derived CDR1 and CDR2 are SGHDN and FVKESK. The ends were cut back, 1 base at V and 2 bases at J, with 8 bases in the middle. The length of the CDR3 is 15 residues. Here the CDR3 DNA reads TGTGCCAGCAGCCAAGTACAGTTTAACACCGGGGAGCTGTTTTTT. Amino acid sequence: CASSQVQFNTGELFF.

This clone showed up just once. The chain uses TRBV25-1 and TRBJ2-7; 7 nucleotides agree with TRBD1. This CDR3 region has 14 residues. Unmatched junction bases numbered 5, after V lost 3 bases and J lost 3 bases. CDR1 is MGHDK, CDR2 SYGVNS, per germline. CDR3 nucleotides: TGTGCCAGCAGTGACGACAGGGAACACTACGAGCAGTACTTC. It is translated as CASSDDREHYEQYF.

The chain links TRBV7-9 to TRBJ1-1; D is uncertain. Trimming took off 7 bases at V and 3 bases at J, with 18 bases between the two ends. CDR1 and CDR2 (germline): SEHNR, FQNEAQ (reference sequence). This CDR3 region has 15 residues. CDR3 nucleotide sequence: TGTGCCAGCAACCGACTCCGGGGAGGTGACACTGAAGCTTTCTTT. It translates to CASNRLRGGDTEAFF.

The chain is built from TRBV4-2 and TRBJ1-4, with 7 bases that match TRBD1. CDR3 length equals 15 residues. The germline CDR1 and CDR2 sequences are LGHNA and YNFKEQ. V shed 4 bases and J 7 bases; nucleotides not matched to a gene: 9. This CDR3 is CASSPSGQGGEKLFF. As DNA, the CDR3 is TGTGCCAGCAGCCCATCAGGGCAGGGGGGTGAAAAACTGTTTTTT.

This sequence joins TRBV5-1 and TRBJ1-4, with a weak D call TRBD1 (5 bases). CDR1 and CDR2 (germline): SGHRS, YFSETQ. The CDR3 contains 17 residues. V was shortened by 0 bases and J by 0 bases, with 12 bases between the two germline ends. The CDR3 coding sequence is TGCGCCAGCAGCTTGGACAGGAGTGACACAACTAATGAAAAACTGTTTTTT. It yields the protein CASSLDRSDTTNEKLFF.

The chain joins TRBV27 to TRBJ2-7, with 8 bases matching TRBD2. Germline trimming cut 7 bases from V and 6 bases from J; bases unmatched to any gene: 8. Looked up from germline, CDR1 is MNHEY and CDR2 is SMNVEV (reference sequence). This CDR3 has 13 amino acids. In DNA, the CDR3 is TGTGCCAGCAACCAGCGGGAGACCGGCGAGCAGTACTTC. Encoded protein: CASNQRETGEQYF.

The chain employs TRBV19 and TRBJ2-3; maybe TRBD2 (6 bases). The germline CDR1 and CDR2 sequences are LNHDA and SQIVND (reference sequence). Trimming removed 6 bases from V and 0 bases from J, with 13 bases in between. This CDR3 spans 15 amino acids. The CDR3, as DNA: TGTGCCAGTAGGGGAGCGGGCTCTAGCACAGATACGCAGTATTTT. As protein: CASRGAGSSTDTQYF.

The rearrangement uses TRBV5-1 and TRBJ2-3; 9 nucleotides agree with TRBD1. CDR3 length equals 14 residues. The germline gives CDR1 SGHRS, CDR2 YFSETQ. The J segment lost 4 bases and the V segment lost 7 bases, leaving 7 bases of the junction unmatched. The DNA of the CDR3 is TGCGCCAGCGGGGAGACAGGGGGACCAGATACGCAGTATTTT. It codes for CASGETGGPDTQYF.

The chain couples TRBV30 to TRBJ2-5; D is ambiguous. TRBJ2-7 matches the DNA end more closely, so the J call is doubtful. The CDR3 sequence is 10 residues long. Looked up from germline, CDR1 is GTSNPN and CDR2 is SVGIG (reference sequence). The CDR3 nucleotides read TGTGCCTGGAGCCAAATCGAGCAGTACTTC. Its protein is CAWSQIEQYF.

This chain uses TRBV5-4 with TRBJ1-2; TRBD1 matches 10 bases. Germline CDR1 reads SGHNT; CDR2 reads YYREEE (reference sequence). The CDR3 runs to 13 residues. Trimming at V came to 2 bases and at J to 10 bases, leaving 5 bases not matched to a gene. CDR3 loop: CASSFGTGEAYTF. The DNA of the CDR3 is TGTGCCAGCAGCTTTGGGACAGGGGAGGCCTACACCTTC.

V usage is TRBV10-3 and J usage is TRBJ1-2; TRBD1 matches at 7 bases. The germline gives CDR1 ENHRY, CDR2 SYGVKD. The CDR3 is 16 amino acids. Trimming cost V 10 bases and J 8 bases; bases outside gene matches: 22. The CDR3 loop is CATIPYHGQVGGGYTF. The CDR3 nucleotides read TGTGCCACCATCCCTTACCACGGACAGGTGGGGGGAGGCTACACCTTC.

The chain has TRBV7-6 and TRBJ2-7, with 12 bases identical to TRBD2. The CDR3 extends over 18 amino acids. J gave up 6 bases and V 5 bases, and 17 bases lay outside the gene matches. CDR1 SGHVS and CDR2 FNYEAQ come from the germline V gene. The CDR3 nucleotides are TGTGCCAGCAGCCCAGAGGTTCTAGCGGGAGGGATTTTCGGCGAGCAGTACTTC. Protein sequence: CASSPEVLAGGIFGEQYF.

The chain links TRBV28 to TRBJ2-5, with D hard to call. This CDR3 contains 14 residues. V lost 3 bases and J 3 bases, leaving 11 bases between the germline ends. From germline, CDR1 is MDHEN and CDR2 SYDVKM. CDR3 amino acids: CASSFSSEKETQYF. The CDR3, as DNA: TGTGCCAGCAGTTTCTCGTCAGAGAAAGAGACCCAGTACTTC.

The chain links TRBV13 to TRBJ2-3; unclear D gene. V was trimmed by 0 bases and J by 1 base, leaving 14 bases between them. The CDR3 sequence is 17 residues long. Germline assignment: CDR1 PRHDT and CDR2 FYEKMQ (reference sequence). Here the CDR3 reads CASSLGLGYLRTDTQYF. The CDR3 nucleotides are TGTGCCAGCAGCTTAGGCTTGGGCTATCTCCGCACAGATACGCAGTATTTT.